This T cell receptor beta chain was recovered during a study of T cell changes during pregnancy in multiple sclerosis. Trimming took 4 bases from V and 0 from J, leaving 15 bases between them. The germline CDR1 and CDR2 sequences are LNHDA and SQIVND (reference sequence). This CDR3 has 16 amino acids. This table comes from immunoSEQ multiplex PCR, and its TCRdb copy is limited to in-frame clones, with some not included. The data contain tens of thousands of clones, more than 85% of them seen just once; the ten biggest clones take up around 2%. This sample comprised peripheral blood, obtained in the first trimester of pregnancy. This chain uses TRBV19 with TRBJ1-1; TRBD1 is a possible D gene (5 bases). The receptor was isolated from a female donor in good health, enrolled as a control in a pregnancy study. CDR3 amino acids: CASSKFVTGLNTEAFF. CDR3 bases: TGTGCCAGTAGTAAATTTGTCACAGGACTGAACACTGAAGCTTTCTTT.